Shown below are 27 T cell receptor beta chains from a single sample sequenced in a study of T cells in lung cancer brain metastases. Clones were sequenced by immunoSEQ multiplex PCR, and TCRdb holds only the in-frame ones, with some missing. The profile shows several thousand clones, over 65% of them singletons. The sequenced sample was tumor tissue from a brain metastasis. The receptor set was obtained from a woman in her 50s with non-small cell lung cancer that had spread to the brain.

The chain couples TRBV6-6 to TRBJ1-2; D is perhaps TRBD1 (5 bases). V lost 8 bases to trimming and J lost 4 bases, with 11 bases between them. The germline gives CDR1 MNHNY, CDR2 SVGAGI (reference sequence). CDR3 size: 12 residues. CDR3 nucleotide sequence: TGTGCCAGCGGGGGTCGGACCTATGGCTACACCTTC. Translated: CASGGRTYGYTF.

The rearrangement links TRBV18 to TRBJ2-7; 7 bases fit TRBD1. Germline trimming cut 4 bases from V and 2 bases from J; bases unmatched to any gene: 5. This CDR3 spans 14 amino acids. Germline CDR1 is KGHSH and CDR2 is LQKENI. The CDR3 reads CASSLGTETYEQYF. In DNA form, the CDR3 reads TGTGCCAGCTCACTGGGGACAGAGACCTACGAGCAGTACTTC.

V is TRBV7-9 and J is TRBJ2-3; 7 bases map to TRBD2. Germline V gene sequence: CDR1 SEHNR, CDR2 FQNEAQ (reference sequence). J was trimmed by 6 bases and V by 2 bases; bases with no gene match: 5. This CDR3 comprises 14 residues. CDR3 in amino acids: CASSLWGGGDTQYF. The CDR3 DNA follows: TGTGCCAGCAGCTTATGGGGGGGAGGCGATACGCAGTATTTT.

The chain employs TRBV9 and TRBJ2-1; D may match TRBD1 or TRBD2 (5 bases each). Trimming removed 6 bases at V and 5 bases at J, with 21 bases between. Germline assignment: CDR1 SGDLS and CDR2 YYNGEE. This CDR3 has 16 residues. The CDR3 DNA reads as TGTGCCAGCAATCCCGGGGCAGCCCCCCGTGACAATGAGCAGTTCTTC. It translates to CASNPGAAPRDNEQFF.

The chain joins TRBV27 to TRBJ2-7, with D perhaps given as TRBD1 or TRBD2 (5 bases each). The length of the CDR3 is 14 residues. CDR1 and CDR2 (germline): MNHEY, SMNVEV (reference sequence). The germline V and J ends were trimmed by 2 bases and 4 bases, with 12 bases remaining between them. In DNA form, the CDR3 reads TGTGCCAGCAGTTTAATGGGGGAAGGTTACGAGCAGTACTTC. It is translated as CASSLMGEGYEQYF.

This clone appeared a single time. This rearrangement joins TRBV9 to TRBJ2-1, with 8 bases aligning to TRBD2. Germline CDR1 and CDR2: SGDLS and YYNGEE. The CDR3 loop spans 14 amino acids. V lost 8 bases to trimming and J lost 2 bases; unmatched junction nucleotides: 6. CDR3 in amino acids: CASGASGPYNEQFF. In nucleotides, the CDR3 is TGTGCCAGTGGGGCTAGCGGGCCCTACAATGAGCAGTTCTTC. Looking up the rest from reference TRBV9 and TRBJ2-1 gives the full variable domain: DSGVTQTPKHLITATGQRVTLRCSPRSGDLSVYWYQQSLDQGLQFLIQYYNGEERAKGNILERFSAQQFPDLHSELNLSSLELGDSALYFCASGASGPYNEQFFGPGTRLTVL.

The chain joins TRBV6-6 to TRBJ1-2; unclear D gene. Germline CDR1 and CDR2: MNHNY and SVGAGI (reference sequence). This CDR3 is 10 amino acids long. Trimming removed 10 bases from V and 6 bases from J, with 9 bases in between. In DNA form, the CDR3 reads TGTGCCACCCAATCTAATGGCTACACCTTC. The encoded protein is CATQSNGYTF.

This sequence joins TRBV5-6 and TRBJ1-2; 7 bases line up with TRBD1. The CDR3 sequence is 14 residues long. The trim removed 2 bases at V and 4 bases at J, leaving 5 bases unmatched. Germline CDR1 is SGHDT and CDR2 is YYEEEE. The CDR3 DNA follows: TGTGCCAGCAGCTTCGGACAGGCACTCTATGGCTACACCTTC. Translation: CASSFGQALYGYTF.

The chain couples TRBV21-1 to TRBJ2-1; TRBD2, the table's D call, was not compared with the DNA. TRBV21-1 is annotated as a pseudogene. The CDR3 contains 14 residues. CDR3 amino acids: CASTQGLAGEEQFF. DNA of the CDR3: TGTGCCAGCACTCAGGGACTAGCGGGAGAGGAGCAGTTCTTC.

CDR3 loop: CASSFDGTVYEQYF. CDR3 sequence (DNA): TGTGCCAGCAGCTTCGACGGGACCGTGTACGAGCAGTACTTC. V is TRBV7-9 and J is TRBJ2-7; D tentatively fits TRBD1 or TRBD2 (5 bases each). The CDR3 sequence is 14 residues long. The germline V and J ends were trimmed by 3 bases and 4 bases, with 13 bases remaining between them. Germline V gene data show CDR1 as SEHNR and CDR2 as FQNEAQ (reference sequence).

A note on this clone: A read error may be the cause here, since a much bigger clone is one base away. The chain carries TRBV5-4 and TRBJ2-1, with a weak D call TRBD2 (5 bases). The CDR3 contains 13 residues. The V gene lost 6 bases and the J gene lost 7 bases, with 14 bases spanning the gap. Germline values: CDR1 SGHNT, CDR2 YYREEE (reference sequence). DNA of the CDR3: TGTGCCAGCAAATCCGGGGAGCAGAATGAGCAGTTCTTC. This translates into CASKSGEQNEQFF.

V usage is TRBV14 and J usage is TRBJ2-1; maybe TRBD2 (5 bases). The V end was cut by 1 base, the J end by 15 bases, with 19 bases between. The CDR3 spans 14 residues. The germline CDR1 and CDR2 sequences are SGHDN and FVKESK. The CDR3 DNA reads TGTGCCAGCAGCCAAGTGGCGGGCCCAACTACATTGTTCTTC. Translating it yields CASSQVAGPTTLFF.

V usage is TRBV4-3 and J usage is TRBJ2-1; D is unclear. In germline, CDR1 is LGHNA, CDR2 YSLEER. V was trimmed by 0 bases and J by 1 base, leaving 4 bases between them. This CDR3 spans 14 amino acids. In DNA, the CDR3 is TGCGCCAGCAGCCAAGACGGTTCCTACAATGAGCAGTTCTTC. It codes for CASSQDGSYNEQFF.

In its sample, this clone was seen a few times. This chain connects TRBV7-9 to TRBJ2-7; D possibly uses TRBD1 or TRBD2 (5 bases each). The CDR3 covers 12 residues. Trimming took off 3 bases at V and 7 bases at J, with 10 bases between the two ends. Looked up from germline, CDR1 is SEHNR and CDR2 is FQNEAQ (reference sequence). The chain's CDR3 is CASSFGTAEQYF. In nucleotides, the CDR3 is TGTGCCAGCAGCTTTGGGACGGCAGAGCAGTACTTC.

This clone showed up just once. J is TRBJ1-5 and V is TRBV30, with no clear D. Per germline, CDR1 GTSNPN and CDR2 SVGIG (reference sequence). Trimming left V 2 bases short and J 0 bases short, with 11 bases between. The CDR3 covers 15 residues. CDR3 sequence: CAWSKASSSNQPQHF. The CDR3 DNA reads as TGTGCCTGGAGTAAGGCGTCGTCTAGCAATCAGCCCCAGCATTTT.

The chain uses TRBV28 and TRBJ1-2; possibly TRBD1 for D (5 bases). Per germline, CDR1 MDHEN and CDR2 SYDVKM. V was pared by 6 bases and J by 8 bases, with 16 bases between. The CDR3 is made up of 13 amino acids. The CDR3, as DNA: TGTGCCAGCAGCGTGGGGGGAGCGGGGGGCTACACCTTC. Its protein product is CASSVGGAGGYTF.

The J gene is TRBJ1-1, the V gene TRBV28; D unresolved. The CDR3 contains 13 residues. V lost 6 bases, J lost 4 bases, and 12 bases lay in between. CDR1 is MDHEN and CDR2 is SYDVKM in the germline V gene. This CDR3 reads CASRSPEGTEAFF. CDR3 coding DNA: TGTGCCAGCAGGTCCCCAGAGGGCACTGAAGCTTTCTTT.

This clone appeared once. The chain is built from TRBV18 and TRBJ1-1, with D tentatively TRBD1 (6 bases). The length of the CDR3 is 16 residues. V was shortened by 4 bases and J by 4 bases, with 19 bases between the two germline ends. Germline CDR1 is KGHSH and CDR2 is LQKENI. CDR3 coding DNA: TGTGCCAGCTCACGTGACAGGCCAGTGACTGGCACTGAAGCTTTCTTT. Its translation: CASSRDRPVTGTEAFF.

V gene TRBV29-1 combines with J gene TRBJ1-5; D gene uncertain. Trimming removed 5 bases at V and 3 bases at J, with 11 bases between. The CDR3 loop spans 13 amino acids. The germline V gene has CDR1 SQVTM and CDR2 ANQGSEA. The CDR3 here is CSVRDNYNQPQHF. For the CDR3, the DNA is TGCAGCGTTAGGGATAACTACAATCAGCCCCAGCATTTT.

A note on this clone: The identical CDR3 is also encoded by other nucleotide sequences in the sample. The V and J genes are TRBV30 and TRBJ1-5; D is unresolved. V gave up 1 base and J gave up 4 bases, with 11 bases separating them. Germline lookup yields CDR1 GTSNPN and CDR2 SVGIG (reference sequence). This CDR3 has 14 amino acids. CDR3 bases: TGTGCCTGGAGTGCCGGACCGACTAATCAGCCCCAGCATTTT. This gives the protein CAWSAGPTNQPQHF.

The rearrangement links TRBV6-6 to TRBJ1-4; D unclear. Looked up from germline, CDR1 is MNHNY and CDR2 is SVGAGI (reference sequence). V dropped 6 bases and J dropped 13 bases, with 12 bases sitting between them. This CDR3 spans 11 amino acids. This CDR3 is CASSPTIRLFF. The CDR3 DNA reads TGTGCCAGCAGCCCGACTATTCGACTGTTTTTT.

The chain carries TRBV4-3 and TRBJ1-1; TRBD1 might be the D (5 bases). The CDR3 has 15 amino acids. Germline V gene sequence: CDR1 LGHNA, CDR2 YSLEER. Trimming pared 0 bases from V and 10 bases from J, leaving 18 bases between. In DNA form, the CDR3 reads TGCGCCAGCAGCCAAGAACCGGGACGGACCTTTCGAGCTTTCTTT. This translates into CASSQEPGRTFRAFF.

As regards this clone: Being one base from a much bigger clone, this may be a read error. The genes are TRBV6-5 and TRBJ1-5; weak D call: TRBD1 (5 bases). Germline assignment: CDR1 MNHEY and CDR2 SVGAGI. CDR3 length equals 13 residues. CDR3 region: CASSRGTNQSQHF. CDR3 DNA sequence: TGTGCCAGCAGTAGGGGCACAAATCAGTCCCAGCATTTT.

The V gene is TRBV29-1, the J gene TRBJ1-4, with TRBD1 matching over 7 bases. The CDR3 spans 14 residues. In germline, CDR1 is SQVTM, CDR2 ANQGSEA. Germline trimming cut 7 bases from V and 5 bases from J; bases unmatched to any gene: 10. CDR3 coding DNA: TGCAGCGCGGCTGTACAGGGGAGAAATGAAAAACTGTTTTTT. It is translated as CSAAVQGRNEKLFF.

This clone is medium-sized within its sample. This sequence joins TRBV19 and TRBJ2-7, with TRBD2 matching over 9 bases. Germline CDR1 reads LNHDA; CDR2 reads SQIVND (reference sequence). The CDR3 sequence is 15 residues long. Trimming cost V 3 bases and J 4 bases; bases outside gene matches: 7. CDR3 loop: CASSIFGAGGYEQYF. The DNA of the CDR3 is TGTGCCAGTAGTATCTTTGGAGCGGGAGGTTACGAGCAGTACTTC. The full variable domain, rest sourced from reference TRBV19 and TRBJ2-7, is DGGITQSPKYLFRKEGQNVTLSCEQNLNHDAMYWYRQDPGQGLRLIYYSQIVNDFQKGDIAEGYSVSREKKESFPLTVTSAQKNPTAFYLCASSIFGAGGYEQYFGPGTRLTVT.

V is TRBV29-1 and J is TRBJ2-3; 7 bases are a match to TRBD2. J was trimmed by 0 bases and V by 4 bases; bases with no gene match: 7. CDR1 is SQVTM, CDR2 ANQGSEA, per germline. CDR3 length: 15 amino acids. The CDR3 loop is CSVGYGSGSTDTQYF. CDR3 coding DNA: TGCAGCGTTGGATATGGTAGCGGGAGCACAGATACGCAGTATTTT.

In nucleotides, the CDR3 is TGTGCCAGCAGGTCCCAGGGACTTGGCGGCTACACCTTC. Protein: CASRSQGLGGYTF. V usage is TRBV7-2 and J usage is TRBJ1-2; tentatively, D is TRBD1 (5 bases). Germline CDR1 and CDR2: SGHTA and FQGNSA. Trimming took 6 bases from V and 8 from J, leaving 16 bases between them. The CDR3 consists of 13 residues.